Listed below are T cell receptor beta chains from one sample, sequenced in a study of CD8+ T cells in alopecia areata. TCRdb keeps only in-frame clones here, not all; method: immunoSEQ multiplex PCR. Of a few thousand clones listed, 70% to 85% are singletons. The sequencing used skin, collected at week 24, from a patient treated with tofacitinib. The receptors shown here come from a human donor with alopecia areata. CDR3s leave out the opening cysteine and the closing phenylalanine or tryptophan.

v_call	j_call	cdr3_aa
TRBV29-1	TRBJ2-3	SVEDVGSGDTQY
TRBV4-3	TRBJ2-3	ASSQGLEGYTDTQY
TRBV4-1	TRBJ2-7	ASSPGQGSYEQY
TRBV7-8	TRBJ2-2	ASSLAPFNLRREGTGELF
TRBV7-2	TRBJ1-6	ASTMGQGGSPLH
TRBV7-8	TRBJ2-1	ASSQGGPNEQF
TRBV27	TRBJ1-6	ASSSRENSPLH
TRBV14	TRBJ1-6	ASSQAGISYNSPLH
TRBV6-6	TRBJ1-1	ASSDGSGLKAF
TRBV7-8	TRBJ1-5	ASSPPRGGTGGYQPQH
TRBV7-9	TRBJ1-2	ASSLPVNYGYT
TRBV5-4	TRBJ2-7	ASSLDPTSYEQY
TRBV2	TRBJ2-3	ASSPSGGRTDTQY
TRBV9	TRBJ1-1	ASSGGQNTEAF
TRBV5-1	TRBJ2-2	ASSVNPGQQNTGELF
TRBV19	TRBJ1-2	ASRGEQFEENYGYT
TRBV9	TRBJ2-3	ASSVGTDTQY
TRBV4-1	TRBJ2-1	ASSQVDILTYNEQF
TRBV6-5	TRBJ1-5	ASSYSVIQPQH
TRBV7-9	TRBJ1-1	ASSLTGTAGEAF
TRBV7-8	TRBJ1-3	ASSLDRGRNTIY
TRBV18	TRBJ1-1	ASSRQTEAF
TRBV6-1	TRBJ1-2	ASTPEGRGYGYT
TRBV30	TRBJ1-1	AWSDVRHLI
TRBV15	TRBJ1-2	ATSRNRGDYGYT
TRBV7-3	TRBJ2-1	ASSMNRETKQF
TRBV28	TRBJ1-1	ASSSRNTGALEAF
TRBV10-3	TRBJ2-5	AISRGVSETQY
TRBV5-6	TRBJ2-7	ASSFRGGGYEQY
TRBV9	TRBJ2-5	ASSVVAGEETQY
TRBV6-5	TRBJ2-3	ASTNGVSDTQY
TRBV11-3	TRBJ2-7	ASSRLAGVREQY
TRBV6-1	TRBJ2-3	ASSDFADTQY
TRBV27	TRBJ1-1	ASSLRQSNTEAF
TRBV10-3	TRBJ2-7	AISRSSEIYEQY
TRBV6-5	TRBJ2-7	ASSYSNRGSYEQY